This T cell receptor beta chain was identified during a study of spatial heterogeneity in lung cancer. Each molecule of TCR cDNA was tagged with one unique molecular identifier. From the 5' RACE reads, TCRdb called clonotypes with MiXCR, one entry per CDR3 protein. The sample shows about 19,000 distinct CDR3 sequences, over 8% of them seen only once. Study-level findings and limits: Blood contained ubiquitous expanded tumor TCRs more at resection than at follow-up.

The time point here: blood at routine non-recurrence follow-up after resection. Unsorted tumor, nontumor lung tissue or cryopreserved PBMC supplied the whole RNA. CDR3 length: 15 amino acids. J was trimmed by 6 bases and V by 0 bases; bases with no gene match: 7. Germline loops: CDR1 SGHRS, CDR2 YFSETQ. This clonotype came up many times. Its antigen is not identified. V and J are TRBV5-1 and TRBJ2-7; the match to TRBD2 covers 9 bases. Sequences were derived from PBMCs, sampled at follow-up. This receptor was obtained from a female donor with early-stage non-small cell lung cancer. CDR3 nucleotides: TGCGCCAGCAGCTTGGGACTAGCGGCGGGAGCCGAGCAGTACTTC. Residues: CASSLGLAAGAEQYF.